Below, 16 T cell receptor beta chains from the same sample are listed, as sequenced in a study of patients and donors after allogeneic stem cell transplantation. TCRdb fed the RT-PCR reads into MiXCR, producing one record per CDR3 protein. The data show 900,000 to 1,000,000 distinct CDR3 sequences, more than 15% seen once. The material sequenced was blood, either unsorted or a sorted T cell fraction (not recorded which). The receptors were gathered from a human donor who was either an allogeneic HSCT recipient or a stem cell or donor lymphocyte infusion donor (not recorded which). It is not recorded whose cells these are; they may come from a transplant donor.

This clonotype has just a few counts. This rearrangement joins TRBV20-1 to TRBJ1-2; no clear D gene. Germline values: CDR1 DFQATT, CDR2 SNEGSKA (reference sequence). This CDR3 spans 14 amino acids. The V and J ends lost 0 bases and 2 bases respectively, with 10 bases between them. The DNA of the CDR3 is TGCAGTGCTAGAGATGCCTACTTCAACTATGGCTACACCTTC. It specifies CSARDAYFNYGYTF.

The rearrangement links TRBV12-3 or TRBV12-4 to TRBJ2-5; D uncertain. The CDR3 has 13 residues. Trimming stripped 6 bases from V and 5 bases from J, with 13 bases between. The CDR3 reads CASSRSPVETQYF. The CDR3 nucleotides are TGTGCCAGCAGCCGCAGTCCCGTGGAGACCCAGTACTTC.

This clonotype was picked up a small number of times. V and J are TRBV25-1 and TRBJ1-4, with D perhaps TRBD1 (6 bases). CDR1 is MGHDK, CDR2 SYGVNS, per germline. The V and J ends lost 1 base and 4 bases respectively, with 13 bases between them. The CDR3 totals 16 residues. The CDR3 nucleotides read TGTGCCAGCAGTGAATTTAGGGGACAAGTTAATGAAAAACTGTTTTTT. Protein product: CASSEFRGQVNEKLFF.

The chain employs TRBV19 and TRBJ1-6, with 7 positions matching TRBD1. The CDR3 is made up of 15 amino acids. The trim removed 5 bases at V and 5 bases at J, leaving 6 bases unmatched. Germline V lookup: CDR1 LNHDA, CDR2 SQIVND (reference sequence). The CDR3 region has the DNA TGTGCCAGTAGTGCCCAGGGACAGAATAATTCACCCCTCCACTTT. Protein: CASSAQGQNNSPLHF. The full variable domain, with the rest looked up from reference TRBV19 and TRBJ1-6, is DGGITQSPKYLFRKEGQNVTLSCEQNLNHDAMYWYRQDPGQGLRLIYYSQIVNDFQKGDIAEGYSVSREKKESFPLTVTSAQKNPTAFYLCASSAQGQNNSPLHFGNGTRLTVT.

The chain employs TRBV25-1 and TRBJ2-5, with 11 bases matching TRBD2. Trimming at V came to 5 bases and at J to 1 base, leaving 6 bases not matched to a gene. Germline-derived CDR1 and CDR2 are MGHDK and SYGVNS. This CDR3 has 16 amino acids. CDR3 loop: CASSWRTSGSQETQYF. The CDR3 DNA sequence: TGTGCCAGCAGTTGGAGGACTAGCGGGTCCCAAGAGACCCAGTACTTC.

The chain carries TRBV5-4 and TRBJ2-7; possibly TRBD2 for D (5 bases). Germline V CDR1 and CDR2: SGHNT, YYREEE (reference sequence). The CDR3 consists of 15 residues. The germline V and J ends were trimmed by 4 bases and 3 bases, with 17 bases remaining between them. Here the CDR3 reads CASSLRAGRGYEQYF. CDR3 nucleotides: TGTGCCAGCAGCCTGCGGGCAGGACGGGGCTACGAGCAGTACTTC. Full variable domain (rest looked up from reference TRBV5-4 and TRBJ2-7): ETGVTQSPTHLIKTRGQQVTLRCSSQSGHNTVSWYQQALGQGPQFIFQYYREEENGRGNFPPRFSGLQFPNYSSELNVNALELDDSALYLCASSLRAGRGYEQYFGPGTRLTVT.

This clonotype was observed a handful of times. The chain carries TRBV3-1 and TRBJ2-7; D ambiguous. Trimming left V 1 base short and J 0 bases short, with 7 bases between. Germline V lookup: CDR1 LGHDT, CDR2 YNNKEL (reference sequence). The CDR3 runs to 14 residues. For the CDR3, the DNA is TGTGCCAGCAGCCAAGGTGACAACTCCTACGAGCAGTACTTC. Translating it yields CASSQGDNSYEQYF.

This chain uses TRBV11-3 with TRBJ2-1; tentatively, D is TRBD1 or TRBD2 (5 bases each). From germline, CDR1 is SGHNT and CDR2 YENEEA. The V gene lost 6 bases and the J gene lost 4 bases, with 16 bases spanning the gap. CDR3 length: 15 residues. DNA for the CDR3: TGTGCCAGCAGAGGTGAGGGGATGGGATACAATGAGCAGTTCTTC. Protein product: CASRGEGMGYNEQFF.

Only a few counts were recorded for this clonotype. This chain connects TRBV5-1 to TRBJ2-2; 10 positions agree with TRBD2. Looked up from germline, CDR1 is SGHRS and CDR2 is YFSETQ. There are 18 residues in the CDR3. V gave up 4 bases and J gave up 3 bases; unmatched junction bases: 12. CDR3 nucleotide sequence: TGCGCCAGCAGCCCAGCGGCCCCTAGCGGGGGTTACACCGGGGAGCTGTTTTTT. It encodes CASSPAAPSGGYTGELFF. The full variable domain, its missing parts supplied by reference TRBV5-1 and TRBJ2-2, is KAGVTQTPRYLIKTRGQQVTLSCSPISGHRSVSWYQQTPGQGLQFLFEYFSETQRNKGNFPGRFSGRQFSNSRSEMNVSTLELGDSALYLCASSPAAPSGGYTGELFFGEGSRLTVL.

CDR3 amino acids: CSARLGTGGRSSGANVLTF. The DNA for the CDR3 is TGCAGTGCCCGCTTAGGGACAGGGGGCAGGTCCTCTGGGGCCAACGTCCTGACTTTC. The V gene is TRBV20-1, the J gene TRBJ2-6; 12 bases match TRBD1. Germline V gives CDR1 DFQATT, CDR2 SNEGSKA (reference sequence). The CDR3 length is 19 residues. The ends lost 6 bases at V and 0 bases at J; junction bases unmatched: 12.

This clonotype was seen at least ten times. V is TRBV10-3 and J is TRBJ2-2; D gene unclear. There are 13 residues in the CDR3. Germline V gene lookup returns CDR1 ENHRY and CDR2 SYGVKD. Trimming left V 7 bases short and J 1 base short, with 7 bases between. CDR3 sequence (DNA): TGTGCCATCAAGGCTGGGAACACCGGGGAGCTGTTTTTT. It codes for CAIKAGNTGELFF.

The table lists this clonotype with many counts. The chain employs TRBV9 and TRBJ2-1, with 8 bases that match TRBD2. Looked up from germline, CDR1 is SGDLS and CDR2 is YYNGEE. This CDR3 region has 14 residues. V shed 0 bases and J 9 bases; nucleotides not matched to a gene: 5. CDR3 sequence: CASSVDGRAFEQFF. In DNA form, the CDR3 reads TGTGCCAGCAGCGTAGACGGGAGGGCCTTTGAGCAGTTCTTC.

This clonotype was recorded a few times. The J gene is TRBJ2-1, the V gene TRBV6-1; D may be TRBD2 (7 bases). Germline V CDR1 and CDR2: MNHNS, SASEGT. This CDR3 comprises 15 residues. V was clipped by 3 bases and J by 8 bases, with 17 bases between them. CDR3 protein: CASSDAGAASDEQFF. DNA of the CDR3: TGTGCCAGCAGTGACGCGGGGGCCGCCTCGGATGAGCAGTTCTTC.

This clonotype was detected a few times. V gene TRBV3-1 combines with J gene TRBJ2-3, with 7 positions matching TRBD2. Per germline, CDR1 LGHDT and CDR2 YNNKEL (reference sequence). Unmatched junction bases numbered 4, after V lost 1 base and J lost 3 bases. This CDR3 is 15 amino acids long. The CDR3 protein is CASSQGRGRTDTQYF. DNA of the CDR3: TGTGCCAGCAGCCAAGGGCGCGGGAGAACAGATACGCAGTATTTT.

The sample holds a few counts of this clonotype. V usage is TRBV12-3 or TRBV12-4 and J usage is TRBJ2-4; no definite D call. V was shortened by 6 bases and J by 8 bases, with 11 bases between the two germline ends. This CDR3 has 12 residues. CDR3 in DNA: TGTGCCAGCAGCCCCCCCAAGGACATTCAGTACTTC. This gives the protein CASSPPKDIQYF.

This clonotype was recorded a few times. The chain joins TRBV29-1 to TRBJ2-3; D remains unclear. CDR3 length: 13 residues. The V gene lost 4 bases and the J gene lost 0 bases, with 8 bases spanning the gap. From germline, CDR1 is SQVTM and CDR2 ANQGSEA. The CDR3: CSVGPGSTDTQYF. CDR3 DNA sequence: TGCAGCGTTGGACCCGGGAGCACAGATACGCAGTATTTT.